Listed here is a single TCR beta chain. This specimen comes from a study of shared clonotypes between healthy human individuals. The overall study: Three plates each covered CD4 naive and memory; CD8 naive two, CD8 memory one.

Each cell subset's genomic DNA was divided evenly among several immunoSEQ plates. Sorted-subset replicate PCR reactions contained 150 to 200 ng DNA, corresponding to tens of thousands of T cell genomes. Sequenced by immunoSEQ multiplex PCR; TCRdb stores in-frame clones only, minus some. The sample has about 2.2 million clones, just over 90% seen once. The naive CD8 fraction comprised CD45RO-negative cells positively selected for CCR7 and excluded terminally differentiated effector memory CD45RA+ cells. Germline V gives CDR1 MNHEY, CDR2 SMNVEV (reference sequence). The V gene end was trimmed by 4 bases and the J gene end by 6 bases; junction bases not matched to a gene: 3. The CDR3 covers 14 residues.

This chain joins TRBV27 and TRBJ2-1; 10 bases are a match to TRBD1. The material sequenced was naive CD8+ T cells from PBMCs. This TCR was recovered from a young man in good health. Some clones in this sample may be carry-over from other donors' samples. CDR3 in DNA: TGTGCCAGCAGTTACGGGACAGGGGTCAATGAGCAGTTCTTC. It yields the protein CASSYGTGVNEQFF.